Presented here are 30 T cell receptor beta chains from one specimen sequenced in a study of T cell responses to AZD1222 COVID-19 vaccine. The assay was immunoSEQ multiplex PCR, and TCRdb's table has in-frame clones only and misses some. Of roughly 89,000 clones in the sample, more than 75% were seen once. Sequencing was performed on peripheral blood, taken on day 0 of MenACWY control vaccination. These receptors all stem from an adult in good health.

This chain uses TRBV10-3 with TRBJ2-7, with 9 bases aligning to TRBD1. Germline loops: CDR1 ENHRY, CDR2 SYGVKD. This CDR3 spans 15 amino acids. The ends lost 8 bases at V and 5 bases at J; junction bases unmatched: 13. The CDR3 DNA sequence: TGTGCCATCCTAGAAGGGACAGGGAATTTTAACGAGCAGTACTTC. Amino acid sequence: CAILEGTGNFNEQYF.

The chain is built from TRBV7-9 and TRBJ1-2, with a weak D call TRBD1 (5 bases). The CDR3 has 14 residues. The germline CDR1 and CDR2 sequences are SEHNR and FQNEAQ (reference sequence). Trimming took 2 bases from V and 2 from J, leaving 9 bases between them. CDR3 DNA: TGTGCCAGCAGCTTATGGGGGGGAAACTATGGCTACACCTTC. This sequence encodes CASSLWGGNYGYTF. The full variable domain, with the rest looked up from reference TRBV7-9 and TRBJ1-2, is DTGVSQNPRHKITKRGQNVTFRCDPISEHNRLYWYRQTLGQGPEFLTYFQNEAQLEKSRLLSDRFSAERPKGSFSTLEIQRTEQGDSAMYLCASSLWGGNYGYTFGSGTRLTVV.

This clone was counted a few times. The genes are TRBV7-3 and TRBJ2-7; 9 bases map to TRBD2. Germline values: CDR1 SGHTA, CDR2 FQGTGA. This CDR3 region has 13 residues. V shed 2 bases, J shed 6 bases, and the junction held 2 bases outside the gene matches. For the CDR3, the DNA is TGTGCCAGCAGCTTACTAGCGGGGTTCGAGCAGTACTTC. This translates into CASSLLAGFEQYF.

The chain carries TRBV10-3 and TRBJ1-1; D unclear. The CDR3 is 14 amino acids. Per germline, CDR1 ENHRY and CDR2 SYGVKD. V was trimmed by 7 bases and J by 1 base, leaving 13 bases between them. CDR3 DNA sequence: TGTGCCATCAATATGGACGGAAAGAACACTGAAGCTTTCTTT. Its translation: CAINMDGKNTEAFF.

The chain carries TRBV3-1 (or the pseudogene TRBV3-2) and TRBJ2-5, with D perhaps TRBD1 or TRBD2 (6 bases each). V lost 4 bases to trimming and J lost 5 bases, with 17 bases between them. Germline V gene lookup returns CDR1 LGHDT and CDR2 YNNKEL (reference sequence). The CDR3 length is 15 residues. The DNA of the CDR3 is TGTGCCAGCAGCCCTGGGGGCGGGATTGCGGAGACCCAGTACTTC. It codes for CASSPGGGIAETQYF.

The chain has TRBV7-9 and TRBJ2-3, with D unclear. This CDR3 contains 12 residues. Deletions cut 5 bases from V and 10 bases from J, with 13 bases between. Germline V gene sequence: CDR1 SEHNR, CDR2 FQNEAQ (reference sequence). CDR3 nucleotide sequence: TGTGCCAGCAGCCCATCTTTGCCCCCGCAGTATTTT. Protein product: CASSPSLPPQYF.

The chain joins TRBV28 to TRBJ2-1; 8 nucleotides align to TRBD2. Losses at the gene ends were 7 bases for V and 2 bases for J; bases not matched to a gene: 10. The CDR3 runs to 16 residues. Germline lookup yields CDR1 MDHEN and CDR2 SYDVKM. CDR3 protein: CASKVRGRTAYNEQFF. For the CDR3, the DNA is TGTGCCAGCAAGGTGCGCGGGAGGACGGCCTACAATGAGCAGTTCTTC. Based on the CDR3 plus reference TRBV28 and TRBJ2-1, the full variable domain is DVKVTQSSRYLVKRTGEKVFLECVQDMDHENMFWYRQDPGLGLRLIYFSYDVKMKEKGDIPEGYSVSREKKERFSLILESASTNQTSMYLCASKVRGRTAYNEQFFGPGTRLTVL.

The chain is built from TRBV19 and TRBJ2-2; no clear D gene. Trimming took off 3 bases at V and 6 bases at J, with 5 bases between the two ends. The CDR3 contains 12 residues. Germline lookup yields CDR1 LNHDA and CDR2 SQIVND (reference sequence). Here the CDR3 reads CASSIPPGELFF. In DNA form, the CDR3 reads TGTGCCAGTAGTATCCCCCCCGGGGAGCTGTTTTTT.

The genes are TRBV28 and TRBJ1-3; D perhaps matches TRBD1 (5 bases). The CDR3 totals 15 residues. The V end was cut by 3 bases, the J end by 2 bases, with 11 bases between. Germline-derived CDR1 and CDR2 are MDHEN and SYDVKM. The CDR3 reads CASSLAGLPGNTIYF. In nucleotides, the CDR3 is TGTGCCAGCAGTTTGGCAGGGCTGCCTGGAAACACCATATATTTT.

The chain employs TRBV7-2 and TRBJ1-5; maybe TRBD1 (5 bases). This CDR3 region has 14 residues. From germline, CDR1 is SGHTA and CDR2 FQGNSA. The V end lost 5 bases, the J end lost 6 bases, and 14 bases lay between the germline ends. The CDR3 DNA is TGTGCCAGCAGCCTTTCCGGCGGGGCTCAGCCCCAGCATTTT. This codes for CASSLSGGAQPQHF.

With regard to this clone: The junction does not match germline at one end; this may be a read error. The chain joins TRBV19 to TRBJ1-5; no definite D call. This CDR3 has 12 amino acids. The germline V gene has CDR1 LNHDA and CDR2 SQIVND (reference sequence). The CDR3 sequence: CASSGGNQPQHF. For the CDR3, the DNA is TGTGCCAGTAGCGGTGGCAACCAGCCCCAGCATTTT.

The chain uses TRBV6-6 and TRBJ2-7; 16 bases align to TRBD2. CDR1 and CDR2 from the germline V gene are MNHNY and SVGAGI (reference sequence). The trim removed 6 bases at V and 0 bases at J, leaving 14 bases unmatched. The CDR3 is 20 amino acids. CDR3 bases: TGTGCCAGCAGCTTAAAGGCCGGGACTAGCGGGAGGGCGAGCTCCTACGAGCAGTACTTC. This gives the protein CASSLKAGTSGRASSYEQYF.

V gene TRBV6-2 or TRBV6-3 combines with J gene TRBJ2-2; a possible D gene is TRBD2 (6 bases). V was trimmed by 4 bases and J by 8 bases, leaving 14 bases between them. The germline V gene encodes CDR1 MNHEY and CDR2 SVGEGT. The CDR3 contains 14 residues. CDR3 DNA: TGTGCCAGCAGTTCCCCGACTAGAGTAGGGGAGCTGTTTTTT. Its protein is CASSSPTRVGELFF.

The chain uses TRBV20-1 and TRBJ1-2; perhaps TRBD1 as D (5 bases). With 6 bases removed from V and 6 bases from J, the gap between germline ends came to 8 bases. The CDR3 consists of 10 residues. CDR1 is DFQATT and CDR2 is SNEGSKA in the germline V gene (reference sequence). The CDR3 DNA follows: TGCAGTGCGGCCAGGGATGGCTACACCTTC. This gives the protein CSAARDGYTF.

The J gene is TRBJ2-1, the V gene TRBV7-9, with 11 bases lining up with TRBD2. Losses at the gene ends were 5 bases for V and 1 base for J; bases not matched to a gene: 10. This CDR3 comprises 18 residues. Germline CDR1 and CDR2: SEHNR and FQNEAQ (reference sequence). CDR3 in DNA: TGTGCCAGCAGCCCGACTAGCGGGAACGAGAAATCCTACAATGAGCAGTTCTTC. This sequence encodes CASSPTSGNEKSYNEQFF.

The chain joins TRBV27 to TRBJ2-7; D is possibly TRBD2 (5 bases). This CDR3 has 15 residues. Germline lookup yields CDR1 MNHEY and CDR2 SMNVEV (reference sequence). V shed 6 bases and J shed 2 bases, with 17 bases lying between them. The DNA of the CDR3 is TGTGCCAGCAGACTCCTGGACTCTACGGCCTACGAGCAGTACTTC. This codes for CASRLLDSTAYEQYF.

The V call is TRBV5-4, the J call TRBJ1-3; a weak D match, TRBD1 (6 bases). CDR1 is SGHNT and CDR2 is YYREEE in the germline V gene (reference sequence). V shed 3 bases and J shed 0 bases, with 13 bases lying between them. This CDR3 contains 16 residues. CDR3 sequence (DNA): TGTGCCAGCAGCTCGCCGGGACAACACTCTGGAAACACCATATATTTT. Translating gives CASSSPGQHSGNTIYF.

The chain carries TRBV10-2 and TRBJ1-1; 7 bases map to TRBD1. CDR1 and CDR2 (germline): WSHSY, SAAADI. V was clipped by 3 bases and J by 10 bases; unmatched bases: 5. The CDR3 length is 12 residues. CDR3 sequence (DNA): TGCGCCAGCAGTGAAGATTCAGGGGGAGCTTTCTTT. It is translated as CASSEDSGGAFF.

This rearrangement joins TRBV6-2 or TRBV6-3 to TRBJ1-2; 9 nucleotides match TRBD1. The germline gives CDR1 MNHEY, CDR2 SVGEGT. V gave up 2 bases and J gave up 6 bases; unmatched junction bases: 1. The CDR3 extends over 13 amino acids. The CDR3 region has the DNA TGTGCCAGCAGTTACGGGACAGGGAATGGCTACACCTTC. Protein: CASSYGTGNGYTF.

The rearrangement joins TRBV28 to TRBJ1-1; D gene unclear. This CDR3 region has 16 residues. CDR1 and CDR2 from the germline V gene are MDHEN and SYDVKM. The V end lost 8 bases, the J end lost 6 bases, and 25 bases lay between the germline ends. The CDR3 DNA reads as TGTGCCAGCGGGATAGCCAGGTTGTGGGCGTTCGCTGAAGCTTTCTTT. Translating gives CASGIARLWAFAEAFF.

In this sample, this clone turned up once. The chain uses TRBV5-1 and TRBJ1-2; 8 bases are a match to TRBD1. The CDR3 is made up of 16 amino acids. The germline V gene encodes CDR1 SGHRS and CDR2 YFSETQ. The junction had 14 bases not matched to a gene; V was cut back by 4 bases and J by 6 bases. The CDR3: CASSPTQPGQANGYTF. The CDR3 coding sequence is TGCGCCAGCAGCCCTACACAACCGGGACAGGCGAATGGCTACACCTTC.

The chain recombines TRBV5-1 with TRBJ2-3; D is perhaps TRBD1 (5 bases). Looked up from germline, CDR1 is SGHRS and CDR2 is YFSETQ. This CDR3 region has 17 residues. V lost 3 bases and J lost 4, with 21 bases in between. This CDR3 is CASSWKVVWGRADTQYF. The CDR3 bases are TGCGCCAGCAGCTGGAAGGTGGTCTGGGGCCGGGCAGATACGCAGTATTTT.

V gene TRBV28 combines with J gene TRBJ1-4; TRBD1 matches 7 bases. Germline V gene lookup returns CDR1 MDHEN and CDR2 SYDVKM. Losses at the gene ends were 10 bases for V and 5 bases for J; bases not matched to a gene: 13. This CDR3 comprises 15 residues. This CDR3 reads CAISAGDRRNEKLFF. In DNA, the CDR3 is TGTGCCATCTCGGCCGGGGACAGACGAAATGAAAAACTGTTTTTT.

V usage is TRBV4-1 and J usage is TRBJ1-1, with D possibly being TRBD1 (5 bases). The CDR3 runs to 15 residues. Germline values: CDR1 MGHRA, CDR2 YSYEKL. The V end lost 0 bases, the J end lost 7 bases, and 15 bases lay between the germline ends. This CDR3 reads CASSQDRPGRGEAFF. In DNA form, the CDR3 reads TGCGCCAGCAGCCAAGATCGCCCGGGAAGGGGTGAAGCTTTCTTT.

V is TRBV29-1 and J is TRBJ1-2; D is unresolved. Trimming took 3 bases from V and 6 from J, leaving 14 bases between them. The CDR3 sequence is 13 residues long. Germline V gene lookup returns CDR1 SQVTM and CDR2 ANQGSEA. DNA for the CDR3: TGCAGCGTTGACAGGCCCGCAGTCGATGGCTACACCTTC. Residues: CSVDRPAVDGYTF.

The chain couples TRBV28 to TRBJ1-2; D remains ambiguous. The V gene lost 4 bases and the J gene lost 2 bases, with 5 bases spanning the gap. This CDR3 comprises 12 residues. Per germline, CDR1 MDHEN and CDR2 SYDVKM. CDR3 nucleotide sequence: TGTGCCAGCAGTTCCGGGAACTATGGCTACACCTTC. The encoded protein is CASSSGNYGYTF.

The rearrangement links TRBV9 to TRBJ1-2; D not resolved. V was trimmed by 4 bases and J by 8 bases, leaving 15 bases between them. The length of the CDR3 is 13 residues. CDR1 SGDLS and CDR2 YYNGEE come from the germline V gene. CDR3 sequence reads: CASSPHRTEGYTF. CDR3 nucleotides: TGTGCCAGCAGCCCCCATCGGACGGAGGGCTACACCTTC.

The chain is built from TRBV2 and TRBJ1-3; D gene unclear. Germline assignment: CDR1 SNHLY and CDR2 FYNNEI. Trimming left V 4 bases short and J 0 bases short, with 10 bases between. The CDR3 loop spans 15 amino acids. CDR3 nucleotides: TGTGCCAGCAGTGCCCTAGGAAACTCTGGAAACACCATATATTTT. It encodes CASSALGNSGNTIYF.

The rearrangement uses TRBV7-8 and TRBJ2-3; TRBD2 aligns across 8 bases. V lost 1 base to trimming and J lost 0 bases; unmatched junction nucleotides: 9. The CDR3 loop spans 18 amino acids. Germline-derived CDR1 and CDR2 are SGHVS and FQNEAQ. CDR3 sequence: CASSLEGLAGTSTDTQYF. The CDR3 DNA is TGTGCCAGCAGCTTAGAGGGGTTAGCGGGAACTAGCACAGATACGCAGTATTTT.

The chain couples TRBV5-1 to TRBJ2-1; 10 nucleotides line up with TRBD2. This CDR3 comprises 16 residues. V lost 4 bases and J lost 3; bases outside the gene matches: 7. CDR1 and CDR2 from the germline V gene are SGHRS and YFSETQ. The CDR3, as DNA: TGCGCCAGCAGCAAAGGGACTAGCGCTCTCTACAATGAGCAGTTCTTC. This sequence encodes CASSKGTSALYNEQFF.